The 25 T cell receptor beta chains presented below share a single source sample, sequenced in a study of cytomegalovirus exposure and HLA in healthy donors. Amplification used 60 Vbeta primers and 13 Jbeta primers. The protocol was immunoSEQ multiplex PCR, while the TCRdb copy is restricted to in-frame clones and leaves out a portion. The sample records approximately 130,000 clones, about 81% being singletons. Sequencing was done on a sample of PBMCs. These receptors were taken from a man aged 35 to 55 in good health and CMV-seronegative.

V gene TRBV13 combines with J gene TRBJ1-1; possibly TRBD1 for D (5 bases). Between the trimmed V and J ends, which lost 0 bases and 1 base, there was a span of 9 bases. CDR3 length: 15 amino acids. Germline values: CDR1 PRHDT, CDR2 FYEKMQ (reference sequence). The CDR3 loop is CASSLGQGQNTEAFF. In nucleotides, the CDR3 is TGTGCCAGCAGCTTAGGGCAGGGCCAGAACACTGAAGCTTTCTTT.

The gene calls are TRBV18 and TRBJ1-2, with TRBD1 identical over 7 bases. Germline trimming cut 4 bases from V and 4 bases from J; bases unmatched to any gene: 9. The CDR3 runs 15 residues. Per the germline V gene, CDR1 is KGHSH and CDR2 is LQKENI. The CDR3 reads CASSQGAGATYGYTF. CDR3 nucleotides: TGTGCCAGCTCACAGGGGGCAGGGGCCACCTATGGCTACACCTTC.

The chain is built from TRBV19 and TRBJ1-2; possibly TRBD1 for D (6 bases). Germline CDR1 reads LNHDA; CDR2 reads SQIVND (reference sequence). V was pared by 3 bases and J by 7 bases, with 12 bases between. This CDR3 has 13 amino acids. DNA for the CDR3: TGTGCCAGTAGTATCAGGGGTAGGGGTGGCTACACCTTC. It codes for CASSIRGRGGYTF.

This rearrangement joins TRBV27 to TRBJ1-2; D gene unclear. Per the germline V gene, CDR1 is MNHEY and CDR2 is SMNVEV (reference sequence). The ends were cut back, 2 bases at V and 3 bases at J, with 10 bases in the middle. The CDR3 runs 14 residues. The CDR3 reads CASSLNRRDYGYTF. The DNA for the CDR3 is TGTGCCAGCAGTTTAAATAGGAGGGACTATGGCTACACCTTC.

In the case of this clone: Distinct nucleotide sequences in the sample also encode this CDR3. The chain has TRBV19 and TRBJ2-7, with 12 positions matching TRBD1. J was trimmed by 6 bases and V by 6 bases; bases with no gene match: 6. The germline gives CDR1 LNHDA, CDR2 SQIVND (reference sequence). The CDR3 is 14 residues long. The CDR3: CASSSGTGGIEQYF. CDR3 DNA: TGTGCCAGTAGCTCCGGGACAGGGGGCATCGAGCAGTACTTC.

The chain is built from TRBV10-3 and TRBJ2-3; possible D gene TRBD2, 5 bases. The length of the CDR3 is 13 residues. Trimming shortened V by 0 bases and J by 5 bases, and 6 bases separated the two germline ends. Germline V lookup: CDR1 ENHRY, CDR2 SYGVKD. CDR3 coding DNA: TGTGCCATCAGTGAGTCGAGGGAAGATACGCAGTATTTT. This sequence encodes CAISESREDTQYF.

V usage is TRBV4-3 and J usage is TRBJ2-7; tentatively, D is TRBD2 (6 bases). Trimming took 0 bases from V and 2 from J, leaving 11 bases between them. The V gene's germline CDR1 is LGHNA and CDR2 YSLEER. This CDR3 is 15 amino acids long. The CDR3 sequence is CASSQEAAGTYEQYF. The CDR3 nucleotides read TGCGCCAGCAGCCAAGAAGCGGCGGGAACCTACGAGCAGTACTTC.

The V call is TRBV19, the J call TRBJ2-7; TRBD1 matches at 10 bases. The CDR3 consists of 16 residues. Germline lookup yields CDR1 LNHDA and CDR2 SQIVND (reference sequence). With 3 bases clipped from V and 4 bases from J, the junction kept 9 bases outside the gene matches. CDR3 in amino acids: CASSMTGQGIIYEQYF. CDR3 DNA sequence: TGTGCCAGTAGTATGACGGGACAGGGGATAATATACGAGCAGTACTTC. Together with reference TRBV19 and TRBJ2-7, the CDR3 gives the full variable domain: DGGITQSPKYLFRKEGQNVTLSCEQNLNHDAMYWYRQDPGQGLRLIYYSQIVNDFQKGDIAEGYSVSREKKESFPLTVTSAQKNPTAFYLCASSMTGQGIIYEQYFGPGTRLTVT.

The V and J genes are TRBV19 and TRBJ1-2; 10 nucleotides agree with TRBD1. CDR3 size: 14 residues. Germline lookup yields CDR1 LNHDA and CDR2 SQIVND (reference sequence). Trimming removed 9 bases from V and 14 bases from J; junction bases left unmatched: 18. The CDR3 DNA reads as TGTGCCAGATCCGGGACAGGGGTGGCGAGGAGGCATACCTTC. Its protein product is CARSGTGVARRHTF.

This clone was observed a handful of times. The V gene is TRBV30, the J gene TRBJ2-5, with 7 bases fitting TRBD1. The better agreement between TRBJ2-7 and the DNA end casts doubt on the J call. Germline V gene data show CDR1 as GTSNPN and CDR2 as SVGIG (reference sequence). There are 14 residues in the CDR3. CDR3 in DNA: TGTGCCTGGGTAAAACCGGGACAGCTCTACGAGCAGTACTTC. Its translation: CAWVKPGQLYEQYF.

The V and J genes are TRBV28 and TRBJ2-1, with TRBD1 identical over 8 bases. CDR1 and CDR2 (germline): MDHEN, SYDVKM. The J segment lost 2 bases and the V segment lost 3 bases, leaving 3 bases of the junction unmatched. The CDR3 spans 15 residues. CDR3 loop: CASSFGQGPYNEQFF. The DNA of the CDR3 is TGTGCCAGCAGTTTTGGACAGGGACCCTACAATGAGCAGTTCTTC. Variable domain in full (rest from reference TRBV28 and TRBJ2-1): DVKVTQSSRYLVKRTGEKVFLECVQDMDHENMFWYRQDPGLGLRLIYFSYDVKMKEKGDIPEGYSVSREKKERFSLILESASTNQTSMYLCASSFGQGPYNEQFFGPGTRLTVL.

This clone showed up just a few times. The gene calls are TRBV5-6 and TRBJ1-2, with a tentative D call TRBD1 (6 bases). The CDR3 sequence is 14 residues long. Trimming left V 2 bases short and J 8 bases short, with 16 bases between. CDR1 and CDR2 from the germline V gene are SGHDT and YYEEEE. The chain's CDR3 is CASSLQGGGDGYTF. The CDR3 DNA is TGTGCCAGCAGCTTACAGGGAGGGGGAGACGGCTACACCTTC.

The rearrangement links TRBV6-1 to TRBJ1-5; TRBD1 agrees at 8 bases. Unmatched junction bases numbered 8, after V lost 1 base and J lost 3 bases. This CDR3 spans 17 amino acids. Looked up from germline, CDR1 is MNHNS and CDR2 is SASEGT. In DNA form, the CDR3 reads TGTGCCAGCAGTGAAGACAGGGGGTCGAATATCAATCAGCCCCAGCATTTT. Protein sequence: CASSEDRGSNINQPQHF.

This clone was seen once. The chain couples TRBV5-4 to TRBJ2-1, with 15 bases fitting TRBD2. The germline V gene encodes CDR1 SGHNT and CDR2 YYREEE (reference sequence). The length of the CDR3 is 18 residues. V lost 1 base to trimming and J lost 8 bases; unmatched junction nucleotides: 10. In DNA, the CDR3 is TGTGCCAGCAGCTTGTGGACTAGCGGGGGGGCCAGAAACGATGAGCAGTTCTTC. Its translation: CASSLWTSGGARNDEQFF.

This clone has only one observation. The chain employs TRBV19 and TRBJ1-3, with D uncertain. The germline V and J ends were trimmed by 1 base and 0 bases, with 13 bases remaining between them. The CDR3 has 17 amino acids. Looked up from germline, CDR1 is LNHDA and CDR2 is SQIVND (reference sequence). The CDR3 region has the DNA TGTGCCAGTAGTATAGGATCACGCCCAGTCTCTGGAAACACCATATATTTT. Its protein product is CASSIGSRPVSGNTIYF.

The genes are TRBV9 and TRBJ1-1; D is possibly TRBD1 (5 bases). This CDR3 spans 15 amino acids. Germline loops: CDR1 SGDLS, CDR2 YYNGEE. Trimming removed 2 bases from V and 4 bases from J, with 15 bases in between. The CDR3 spells CASSVGVGAATEAFF. The CDR3 coding sequence is TGTGCCAGCAGCGTCGGCGTTGGGGCGGCCACTGAAGCTTTCTTT.

About this clone itself: The conserved phenylalanine or tryptophan normally closing the CDR3 is absent here, so this likely arose from a read error. The chain couples TRBV5-1 to TRBJ2-7, with 10 bases that match TRBD1. The CDR3 runs to 16 residues. V was clipped by 2 bases and J by 6 bases; unmatched bases: 11. Germline V gives CDR1 SGHRS, CDR2 YFSETQ. CDR3 nucleotide sequence: TGCGCCAGCAGCTTACTGCCGGGACAGGGGAGCCGCGAGCAGTACCTC. This translates into CASSLLPGQGSREQYL.

This chain uses TRBV5-4 with TRBJ2-3; 7 nucleotides agree with TRBD2. Germline lookup yields CDR1 SGHNT and CDR2 YYREEE (reference sequence). CDR3 length equals 16 residues. V lost 7 bases to trimming and J lost 0 bases; unmatched junction nucleotides: 11. For the CDR3, the DNA is TGTGCCAGCCTACCTAGCGGATCCCGAAGCACAGATACGCAGTATTTT. It translates to CASLPSGSRSTDTQYF. The variable domain in full, with the rest retrieved from reference TRBV5-4 and TRBJ2-3, is ETGVTQSPTHLIKTRGQQVTLRCSSQSGHNTVSWYQQALGQGPQFIFQYYREEENGRGNFPPRFSGLQFPNYSSELNVNALELDDSALYLCASLPSGSRSTDTQYFGPGTRLTVL.

This clone was counted a single time. This rearrangement joins TRBV5-5 to TRBJ2-5; perhaps TRBD1 as D (6 bases). There are 14 residues in the CDR3. V was pared by 7 bases and J by 4 bases, with 17 bases between. Germline values: CDR1 SGHKS, CDR2 YYEKEE (reference sequence). The CDR3 loop is CASGAGAIGETQYF. CDR3 sequence (DNA): TGTGCCAGCGGTGCAGGGGCAATAGGAGAGACCCAGTACTTC.

The chain couples TRBV18 to TRBJ1-3; D is possibly TRBD1 (5 bases). CDR3 length: 18 amino acids. CDR1 and CDR2 from the germline V gene are KGHSH and LQKENI. Trimming pared 3 bases from V and 8 bases from J, leaving 26 bases between. CDR3 sequence: CASSPTTGTPPNVDTIYF. Written as DNA, the CDR3 is TGTGCCAGCTCACCTACTACCGGGACTCCACCCAATGTGGACACCATATATTTT.

Regarding this clone: The junction departs from germline at one end; a sequencing error may be responsible. The chain combines TRBV7-9 with TRBJ2-6; TRBD1 matches 8 bases. The germline CDR1 and CDR2 sequences are SEHNR and FQNEAQ (reference sequence). This CDR3 is 15 amino acids long. The CDR3 region is CSSSFWTGKANVLTF. The CDR3 DNA follows: TGTTCCAGCAGCTTCTGGACAGGGAAGGCCAACGTCCTGACTTTC.

This sequence joins TRBV21-1 and TRBJ2-5; TRBD1 is the table's D call, not checked against the DNA. The end of the DNA fits TRBJ2-7 better, so the J call may be wrong. TRBV21-1 constitutes a pseudogene. This CDR3 has 13 residues. CDR3 bases: TGTGCCAGCAGTAACAGGAGCTCCTACGAGCAGTACTTC. Its protein is CASSNRSSYEQYF.

In this sample, this clone turned up a few times. The rearrangement links TRBV6-5 to TRBJ1-3; 7 positions match TRBD1. Germline CDR1 MNHEY, CDR2 SVGAGI. J lost 0 bases, V lost 6 bases, and 5 bases had no gene match. This CDR3 region has 15 residues. The CDR3 loop is CASSRGTVSGNTIYF. The CDR3 DNA sequence: TGTGCCAGCAGCAGAGGGACAGTCTCTGGAAACACCATATATTTT.

The rearrangement joins TRBV4-1 to TRBJ2-5; D gene ambiguous. The CDR3 contains 15 residues. Germline CDR1 is MGHRA and CDR2 is YSYEKL. V shed 0 bases and J shed 2 bases, with 10 bases lying between them. CDR3 sequence (DNA): TGCGCCAGCAGCCAAGATTTGGCCGTACAAGAGACCCAGTACTTC. This gives the protein CASSQDLAVQETQYF.

This rearrangement joins TRBV28 to TRBJ1-4, with 7 bases fitting TRBD1. The trim removed 5 bases at V and 7 bases at J, leaving 7 bases unmatched. The CDR3 runs to 14 residues. Germline V gene data show CDR1 as MDHEN and CDR2 as SYDVKM. The CDR3 region is CASSEDRVGEKLFF. Written as DNA, the CDR3 is TGTGCCAGCAGTGAAGACAGGGTGGGTGAAAAACTGTTTTTT.